The sequence of this T cell receptor beta chain was determined in a study of blood T cell repertoires in COVID-19. Across the study: In each case, the material was cDNA or gDNA derived from T cells, B-cell-depleted T cells, or PBMCs.

In the authors' methods: Amplifying reference gene primers gave estimates of nucleated cell counts. The protocol was immunoSEQ multiplex PCR, while the TCRdb copy is restricted to in-frame clones and leaves out a portion. The V and J calls and clone size come from that table; D and trimming were worked out from the DNA. The table includes just over 80,000 clones, roughly 79% detected once. Germline CDR1 reads MDHEN; CDR2 reads SYDVKM. Losses at the gene ends were 3 bases for V and 4 bases for J; bases not matched to a gene: 2. The CDR3 totals 13 residues. This sequence originates from a man older than 75 with acute or convalescent COVID-19. The chain has TRBV28 and TRBJ1-2, with 7 bases identical to TRBD1. Sequencing used peripheral blood. The CDR3 nucleotides are TGTGCCAGCAGTTTGGCAGGGGGCTATGGCTACACCTTC. This gives the protein CASSLAGGYGYTF.